The 8 T cell receptor beta chains listed next were all sequenced from one sample in a study of blood T cell repertoires in COVID-19. Sequencing used immunoSEQ multiplex PCR; TCRdb keeps in-frame clones, though not all of them. Among 30,000 to 35,000 clones, about 80% were seen once, and the ten largest hold approximately 3.6%. The sequencing sample was made of peripheral blood. These receptors were taken from a man aged 45-60 years with acute or convalescent COVID-19.

CDR3 loop: CASSNSRQGGLTDTQYF. CDR3 coding DNA: TGTGCCAGTAGTAATAGTAGGCAGGGAGGGTTGACAGATACGCAGTATTTT. The J gene is TRBJ2-3, the V gene TRBV19; 7 nucleotides align to TRBD2. Germline CDR1 and CDR2: LNHDA and SQIVND (reference sequence). V was pared by 4 bases and J by 3 bases, with 13 bases of the junction left unmatched. This CDR3 has 17 amino acids.

This clone showed up just a few times. V and J are TRBV6-5 and TRBJ1-2; 7 nucleotides match TRBD1. Germline lookup yields CDR1 MNHEY and CDR2 SVGAGI. With V trimmed by 4 bases and J by 5 bases, 7 bases remained unmatched. This CDR3 has 14 residues. CDR3 sequence reads: CASSSQGGKYGYTF. The CDR3 nucleotides are TGTGCCAGCAGTTCTCAAGGGGGCAAATATGGCTACACCTTC.

The chain is built from TRBV3-1 (or the pseudogene TRBV3-2) and TRBJ2-7, with TRBD1 matching 9 bases. The CDR3 is 16 residues long. V trimming: 0 bases; J trimming: 2 bases; junction bases outside the gene matches: 5. Germline V CDR1 and CDR2: LGHDT, YNNKEL (reference sequence). The CDR3 nucleotides read TGTGCCAGCAGCCAAGAAGGGACAGGGTCCACCTACGAGCAGTACTTC. This sequence encodes CASSQEGTGSTYEQYF.

The chain is built from TRBV28 and TRBJ1-1; D is possibly TRBD1 (6 bases). In germline, CDR1 is MDHEN, CDR2 SYDVKM. CDR3 length: 14 amino acids. Trimming stripped 3 bases from V and 4 bases from J, with 12 bases between. In nucleotides, the CDR3 is TGTGCCAGCAGTTTGGTGGGAGGGGGCACTGAAGCTTTCTTT. The encoded protein is CASSLVGGGTEAFF.

The V and J genes are TRBV9 and TRBJ2-7; weak D call: TRBD1 (6 bases). The germline V gene has CDR1 SGDLS and CDR2 YYNGEE. The CDR3 is 16 amino acids. V was cut by 3 bases and J by 6 bases, with 22 bases left in between. CDR3 loop: CASSATGAKAMSEQYF. For the CDR3, the DNA is TGTGCCAGCAGCGCGACAGGTGCTAAGGCGATGAGCGAGCAGTACTTC.

The CDR3 DNA sequence: TGCGCCAGCACAAACGGACAGTCTAACTATGGCTACACCTTC. Its translation: CASTNGQSNYGYTF. V gene TRBV5-1 combines with J gene TRBJ1-2; D might be TRBD1 (6 bases). The V and J ends lost 6 bases and 0 bases respectively, with 12 bases between them. Germline CDR1 is SGHRS and CDR2 is YFSETQ. The length of the CDR3 is 14 residues.

V gene TRBV9 combines with J gene TRBJ2-1; 9 positions match TRBD2. The CDR3 runs 16 residues. The V gene end was trimmed by 2 bases and the J gene end by 1 base; junction bases not matched to a gene: 4. Germline V gene sequence: CDR1 SGDLS, CDR2 YYNGEE. Written as DNA, the CDR3 is TGTGCCAGCAGCGTCCAGACTAGCGGTTCCTACAATGAGCAGTTCTTC. Its protein is CASSVQTSGSYNEQFF.

The chain couples TRBV5-1 to TRBJ2-5, with a weak D call TRBD2 (6 bases). V dropped 0 bases and J dropped 1 base, with 13 bases sitting between them. The germline CDR1 and CDR2 sequences are SGHRS and YFSETQ. This CDR3 has 16 residues. CDR3 loop: CASSLVGGGAQETQYF. The CDR3, as DNA: TGCGCCAGCAGCTTGGTGGGAGGAGGGGCCCAAGAGACCCAGTACTTC.